Below, one TCR beta chain is given with its context. This sample stems from a study of T cell changes during pregnancy in multiple sclerosis. Trimming took off 4 bases at V and 3 bases at J, with 22 bases between the two ends. There are 17 residues in the CDR3. CDR1 is SGDLS, CDR2 YYNGEE, per germline. This table comes from immunoSEQ multiplex PCR, and its TCRdb copy is limited to in-frame clones, with some not included. This table has 10,000 to 13,000 clones, roughly 91% appearing once. Sequenced material: CD8+ T cells from peripheral blood mononuclear cells, taken in the first trimester of pregnancy. The TCR sequence derives from a female donor in good health, enrolled as a control in a pregnancy study. The J gene is TRBJ1-2, the V gene TRBV9; D possibly corresponds to TRBD1 (6 bases). In nucleotides, the CDR3 is TGTGCCAGCAGCTCCCCCGGGGGGGCCGCATACGACTATGGCTACACCTTC. Translated, it gives CASSSPGGAAYDYGYTF.